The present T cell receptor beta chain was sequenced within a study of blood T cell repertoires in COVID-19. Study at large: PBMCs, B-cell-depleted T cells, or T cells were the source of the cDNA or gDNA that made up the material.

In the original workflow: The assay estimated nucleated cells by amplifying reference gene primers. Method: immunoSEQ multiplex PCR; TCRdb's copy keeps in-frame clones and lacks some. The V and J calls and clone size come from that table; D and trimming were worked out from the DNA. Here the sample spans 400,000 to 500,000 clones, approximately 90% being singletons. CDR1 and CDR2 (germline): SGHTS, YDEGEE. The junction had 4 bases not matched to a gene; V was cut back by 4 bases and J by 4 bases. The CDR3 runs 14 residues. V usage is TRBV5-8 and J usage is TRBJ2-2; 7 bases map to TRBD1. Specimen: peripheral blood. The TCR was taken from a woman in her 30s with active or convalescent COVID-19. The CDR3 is CASSETGFTGELFF. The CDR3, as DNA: TGTGCCAGCAGCGAGACAGGGTTCACCGGGGAGCTGTTTTTT.